Presented here are 21 T cell receptor beta chains from one specimen sequenced in a study of blood T cell repertoires in COVID-19. Produced via immunoSEQ multiplex PCR; TCRdb's table is partial and in-frame only. The sample consists of about 50,000 clones, more than 85% of them appearing once. Sequenced: peripheral blood. These receptors all stem from a human donor with active COVID-19. The donor label of this sample is uncertain.

This chain uses TRBV29-1 with TRBJ1-2; D possibly corresponds to TRBD1 (6 bases). Germline V gives CDR1 SQVTM, CDR2 ANQGSEA. The V end was cut by 4 bases, the J end by 7 bases, with 13 bases between. This CDR3 spans 12 amino acids. The CDR3 sequence is CSVAGGPVGYTF. In DNA, the CDR3 is TGCAGCGTTGCCGGGGGGCCCGTTGGCTACACCTTC. Filled out from reference TRBV29-1 and TRBJ1-2, the complete variable domain reads SAVISQKPSRDICQRGTSLTIQCQVDSQVTMMFWYRQQPGQSLTLIATANQGSEATYESGFVIDKFPISRPNLTFSTLTVSNMSPEDSSIYLCSVAGGPVGYTFGSGTRLTVV.

This chain joins TRBV7-2 and TRBJ2-1, with D unresolved. V was pared by 1 base and J by 6 bases, with 13 bases between. Germline V gene data show CDR1 as SGHTA and CDR2 as FQGNSA. CDR3 length: 15 amino acids. CDR3 residues: CASSLVGVSVNEQFF. The CDR3 DNA reads TGTGCCAGCAGCTTAGTTGGAGTTAGTGTCAATGAGCAGTTCTTC.

V gene TRBV13 combines with J gene TRBJ2-1; 8 nucleotides line up with TRBD1. With V trimmed by 0 bases and J by 7 bases, 2 bases remained unmatched. The CDR3 is 14 residues long. Germline V gene lookup returns CDR1 PRHDT and CDR2 FYEKMQ (reference sequence). Here the CDR3 reads CASSLGNRGNEQFF. The CDR3 DNA reads as TGTGCCAGCAGCTTAGGCAACAGGGGGAATGAGCAGTTCTTC.

V usage is TRBV25-1 and J usage is TRBJ1-5; unclear D gene. The length of the CDR3 is 12 residues. Trimming cost V 4 bases and J 2 bases, with 3 bases left between them. The germline V gene has CDR1 MGHDK and CDR2 SYGVNS. The chain's CDR3 is CASSAGNQPQHF. DNA of the CDR3: TGTGCCAGCAGTGCGGGCAATCAGCCCCAGCATTTT.

The rearrangement links TRBV5-1 to TRBJ2-5; the match to TRBD2 covers 12 bases. Germline V gene sequence: CDR1 SGHRS, CDR2 YFSETQ. After removal of 4 bases from V and 0 bases from J, the junction contained 4 bases not matched to a gene. The CDR3 consists of 16 residues. The CDR3 nucleotides read TGCGCCAGCAGCGGTGGACTAGCGGGGAACCAAGAGACCCAGTACTTC. This gives the protein CASSGGLAGNQETQYF.

To note about this clone: Within the sample, other DNA sequences also encode this same CDR3. The chain employs TRBV19 and TRBJ1-5; 7 positions agree with TRBD1. The CDR3 loop spans 14 amino acids. The germline CDR1 and CDR2 sequences are LNHDA and SQIVND (reference sequence). Trimming cost V 4 bases and J 6 bases; bases outside gene matches: 6. The CDR3 bases are TGTGCCAGTAGTAGACAGGGCTTAGGTCAGCCCCAGCATTTT. Its protein is CASSRQGLGQPQHF.

For this clone: One end of the junction fails to match germline, which may point to a read error. The CDR3 reads CASSEELGRRVSDF. CDR3 sequence (DNA): TGTGCCAGCAGTGAAGAACTGGGAAGGCGGGTGTCGGATTTT. The chain joins TRBV6-1 to TRBJ1-3; the D is unclear. Germline-derived CDR1 and CDR2 are MNHNS and SASEGT. This CDR3 has 14 amino acids.

The rearrangement joins TRBV29-1 to TRBJ2-3; possible D gene TRBD1, 5 bases. This CDR3 has 11 residues. V lost 7 bases and J lost 5, with 10 bases in between. Germline CDR1 SQVTM, CDR2 ANQGSEA. CDR3 nucleotide sequence: TGCAGCGCTAGGGGTGGAGATACGCAGTATTTT. Its protein product is CSARGGDTQYF.

CDR3 sequence: CASSLVEAENNEQFF. CDR3 in DNA: TGTGCCAGCAGTTTAGTAGAGGCGGAGAACAATGAGCAGTTCTTC. V gene TRBV6-2 or TRBV6-3 combines with J gene TRBJ2-1; no clear D. CDR1 is MNHEY and CDR2 is SVGEGT in the germline V gene. CDR3 size: 15 residues. V was cut by 4 bases and J by 5 bases, with 15 bases left in between.

This clone was seen just once. The chain carries TRBV19 and TRBJ1-1, with 7 bases that match TRBD1. CDR1 and CDR2 from the germline V gene are LNHDA and SQIVND (reference sequence). The CDR3 loop spans 15 amino acids. The J segment lost 0 bases and the V segment lost 3 bases, leaving 4 bases of the junction unmatched. The CDR3 nucleotides are TGTGCCAGTAGTATGGAAACAGGGGTGAACACTGAAGCTTTCTTT. Translated: CASSMETGVNTEAFF.

The chain carries TRBV7-9 and TRBJ2-3; 10 bases are a match to TRBD2. CDR1 and CDR2 from the germline V gene are SEHNR and FQNEAQ (reference sequence). V trimming: 3 bases; J trimming: 0 bases; junction bases outside the gene matches: 6. This CDR3 has 17 residues. As DNA, the CDR3 is TGTGCCAGCAGCTTGGGTCTAGCGGGGGCGAGCACAGATACGCAGTATTTT. Its translation is CASSLGLAGASTDTQYF.

The chain recombines TRBV5-1 with TRBJ2-3; 12 positions match TRBD2. CDR1 is SGHRS and CDR2 is YFSETQ in the germline V gene. The CDR3 contains 17 residues. The V gene end was trimmed by 4 bases and the J gene end by 0 bases; junction bases not matched to a gene: 6. The CDR3 loop is CASSLGLAGTSTDTQYF. The DNA for the CDR3 is TGCGCCAGCAGCCTCGGACTAGCGGGGACAAGCACAGATACGCAGTATTTT.

The chain carries TRBV5-1 and TRBJ2-5; a weak D match, TRBD1 (6 bases). V lost 0 bases, J lost 1 base, and 7 bases lay in between. Germline lookup yields CDR1 SGHRS and CDR2 YFSETQ. The CDR3 contains 14 residues. CDR3 protein: CASSLEGVQETQYF. For the CDR3, the DNA is TGCGCCAGCAGCTTGGAGGGGGTCCAAGAGACCCAGTACTTC.

V usage is TRBV19 and J usage is TRBJ1-3, with 7 bases identical to TRBD1. This CDR3 comprises 14 residues. CDR1 is LNHDA, CDR2 SQIVND, per germline (reference sequence). V shed 7 bases and J 5 bases; nucleotides not matched to a gene: 8. The CDR3 nucleotides are TGTGCCAGTAAACGGACAGGACCTCGAAACACCATATATTTT. Encoded protein: CASKRTGPRNTIYF.

The genes are TRBV5-4 and TRBJ2-7, with D possibly TRBD1 on 5 matching bases. Trimming pared 3 bases from V and 5 bases from J, leaving 9 bases between. Germline V gene data show CDR1 as SGHNT and CDR2 as YYREEE (reference sequence). The CDR3 extends over 12 amino acids. The CDR3 DNA reads as TGTGCCAGCAGCTCGGACAATAACGAGCAGTACTTC. Amino acids: CASSSDNNEQYF.

This chain joins TRBV11-1 and TRBJ2-4; D possibly corresponds to TRBD1 (7 bases). Germline V CDR1 and CDR2: SGHAT, FQDESV (reference sequence). The V end lost 2 bases, the J end lost 3 bases, and 11 bases lay between the germline ends. The CDR3 extends over 15 amino acids. The CDR3 DNA reads TGTGCCAGCAGCTTAAGTCAGGGGGGCAAAAACATTCAGTACTTC. It translates to CASSLSQGGKNIQYF. The full variable domain, with the rest looked up from reference TRBV11-1 and TRBJ2-4, is EAEVAQSPRYKITEKSQAVAFWCDPISGHATLYWYRQILGQGPELLVQFQDESVVDDSQLPKDRFSAERLKGVDSTLKIQPAELGDSAMYLCASSLSQGGKNIQYFGAGTRLSVL.

The chain is built from TRBV4-3 and TRBJ1-1; D not certain. The CDR3 sequence is 15 residues long. The V gene's germline CDR1 is LGHNA and CDR2 YSLEER. Trimming removed 1 base at V and 7 bases at J, with 16 bases between. The CDR3 coding sequence is TGCGCCAGCAGCCAAGGAGGGTCGTCGCCAAATGAAGCTTTCTTT. This translates into CASSQGGSSPNEAFF.

The chain recombines TRBV27 with TRBJ1-2; 11 nucleotides match TRBD1. The trim removed 10 bases at V and 8 bases at J, leaving 6 bases unmatched. Germline assignment: CDR1 MNHEY and CDR2 SMNVEV (reference sequence). This CDR3 spans 12 amino acids. CDR3 residues: CATYGTGGGYTF. DNA of the CDR3: TGTGCCACATACGGGACAGGGGGGGGCTACACCTTC.

The chain links TRBV6-2 or TRBV6-3 to TRBJ1-1, with 9 nucleotides matching TRBD1. J lost 5 bases, V lost 5 bases, and 9 bases had no gene match. The CDR3 has 15 residues. Germline CDR1 and CDR2: MNHEY and SVGEGT. The chain's CDR3 is CASSPSQGAWTEAFF. The DNA of the CDR3 is TGTGCCAGCAGTCCCTCACAGGGGGCCTGGACTGAAGCTTTCTTT.

The genes are TRBV9 and TRBJ2-1; the match to TRBD2 covers 11 bases. CDR3 length: 15 amino acids. J gave up 8 bases and V 0 bases, and 4 bases lay outside the gene matches. Germline V CDR1 and CDR2: SGDLS, YYNGEE. The CDR3, as DNA: TGTGCCAGCAGCGTAGCCCTAGCGGGGGGTGATGAGCAGTTCTTC. Its translation is CASSVALAGGDEQFF.

The CDR3 region is CATSRDREDRGQGYTF. The CDR3 bases are TGTGCCACCAGCAGAGATCGTGAAGACAGGGGGCAAGGCTACACCTTC. This sequence joins TRBV15 and TRBJ1-2; 10 nucleotides agree with TRBD1. J lost 8 bases, V lost 0 bases, and 9 bases had no gene match. Germline CDR1 and CDR2: LNHNV and YYDKDF (reference sequence). The CDR3 contains 16 residues.